A selection of T cell receptor beta chains follows, all from one sample in a study of beta chain features in type 1 diabetes. TCRdb keeps only in-frame clones here, not all; method: immunoSEQ multiplex PCR. The data show about 370,000 clones, 9.6% seen once. The sequenced sample consisted of central memory CD4+ T cells from blood. All receptors derive from a man younger than 45 with type 1 diabetes. CDR3s include the opening cysteine and the closing phenylalanine or tryptophan. The D gene is left open where the match is weak. For some rows the clone size is stated as once, few or many, or as a class when expanded; others skip it.

V gene	D gene	clone size	CDR3 length	J gene	CDR3 protein	CDR3 DNA
TRBV14	TRBD1	.	20	TRBJ2-1	CASSLGIRQTGANTNNEQFF	TGTGCCAGCAGCCTAGGAATCCGCCAAACAGGGGCAAACACCAACAATGAGCAGTTCTTC
TRBV7-2	TRBD1	few	14	TRBJ2-7	CASSLGQGTREQYF	TGTGCCAGCAGCTTAGGACAGGGAACGCGGGAGCAGTACTTC
TRBV7-2	.	few	14	TRBJ2-2	CASSLAQNTGELFF	TGTGCCAGCAGCTTAGCCCAGAACACCGGGGAGCTGTTTTTT
TRBV27	.	.	20	TRBJ1-1	CASSKSPTGGYFRVDTEAFF	TGTGCCAGCAGTAAATCCCCGACAGGAGGGTATTTTCGGGTCGACACTGAAGCTTTCTTT
TRBV4-2	.	few	14	TRBJ2-3	CASSLARSTDTQYF	TGTGCCAGCAGCTTGGCCCGGAGCACAGATACGCAGTATTTT
TRBV19	TRBD1	few	15	TRBJ2-2	CASIIRGQDTGELFF	TGTGCCAGTATAATCAGGGGGCAGGACACCGGGGAGCTGTTTTTT
TRBV30	.	.	14	TRBJ1-3	CASPLTESGNTIYF	TGTGCCTCACCGCTGACCGAATCTGGAAACACCATATATTTT
TRBV4-3	TRBD1	many	15	TRBJ2-1	CASSQETGYYNEQFF	TGCGCCAGCAGCCAAGAGACAGGGTATTACAATGAGCAGTTCTTC
TRBV19	.	.	16	TRBJ2-6	CASSIVGPSGANVLTF	TGTGCCAGTAGTATAGTTGGGCCCTCTGGGGCCAACGTCCTGACTTTC
TRBV2	TRBD1	few	12	TRBJ2-5	CASIGQGETQYF	TGTGCCAGCATAGGACAGGGAGAGACCCAGTACTTC
TRBV14	TRBD1	.	15	TRBJ1-3	CASSSGTGSGNTIYF	TGTGCCAGCAGCTCCGGGACAGGCTCTGGAAACACCATATATTTT
TRBV28	TRBD1	few	18	TRBJ1-2	CASSFTFYRGGANYGYTF	TGTGCCAGCAGTTTCACTTTTTACAGGGGGGGAGCTAACTATGGCTACACCTTC
TRBV7-2	.	many	14	TRBJ2-5	CASKGKGPQETQYF	TGTGCCAGCAAGGGGAAGGGGCCCCAAGAGACCCAGTACTTC
TRBV7-2	.	many	15	TRBJ2-1	CASSFDPGPYNEQFF	TGTGCCAGCAGCTTTGACCCCGGCCCCTACAATGAGCAGTTCTTC
TRBV18	TRBD1	few	18	TRBJ2-1	CASSPRSRGQGDYNEQFF	TGTGCCAGCTCACCAAGGTCTCGAGGACAGGGGGACTACAATGAGCAGTTCTTC
TRBV27	.	.	14	TRBJ1-1	CASSLNGGGAEAFF	TGTGCCAGCAGTTTAAATGGGGGCGGCGCTGAAGCTTTCTTT
TRBV7-2	.	.	16	TRBJ2-7	CASSLVIIGAEYEQYF	TGTGCCAGCAGCTTAGTTATCATCGGGGCAGAGTACGAGCAGTACTTC
TRBV28	TRBD1	few	15	TRBJ1-1	CASSLQGARGTEAFF	TGTGCCAGCAGTTTACAGGGGGCTCGTGGCACTGAAGCTTTCTTT
TRBV6-5	.	.	16	TRBJ2-1	CASSYSSGSTYNEQFF	TGTGCCAGCAGTTACTCCTCCGGGAGTACGTACAATGAGCAGTTCTTC
TRBV7-9	.	few	16	TRBJ2-7	CASSFLAGTSGYEQYF	TGTGCCAGCAGCTTTCTAGCCGGGACATCAGGCTACGAGCAGTACTTC
TRBV27	TRBD1	.	17	TRBJ1-2	CASSLYPQGAKEDGYTF	TGTGCCAGCAGTTTATACCCACAGGGGGCAAAAGAGGATGGCTACACCTTC
TRBV2	.	few	12	TRBJ1-2	CATRGEAYGYTF	TGTGCCACCCGAGGGGAGGCCTATGGCTACACCTTC
TRBV19	TRBD1	few	16	TRBJ2-2	CASSVPDRGRTGELFF	TGTGCCAGTAGCGTTCCCGACAGGGGGCGTACCGGGGAGCTGTTTTTT
TRBV6-1	TRBD2	.	16	TRBJ2-1	CAISERSGGSYNEQFF	TGTGCCATCAGTGAGAGAAGCGGGGGGTCCTACAATGAGCAGTTCTTC
TRBV2	TRBD2	few	15	TRBJ2-1	CASRLGLAGVDEQFF	TGTGCCAGCAGGTTGGGACTAGCGGGAGTCGATGAGCAGTTCTTC
TRBV11-3	TRBD1	few	15	TRBJ2-1	CASSLEQGGFNEQFF	TGTGCCAGCAGCTTAGAACAGGGGGGATTCAATGAGCAGTTCTTC
TRBV11-2	.	few	15	TRBJ2-7	CASSRPNGGIYEQYF	TGTGCCAGCAGCCGTCCTAATGGGGGTATCTACGAGCAGTACTTC
TRBV7-2	TRBD1	few	14	TRBJ2-7	CASSSDRFPYEQYF	TGTGCCAGCAGCTCGGACAGGTTTCCCTACGAGCAGTACTTC
TRBV4-1	TRBD2	few	15	TRBJ2-7	CASGQPGTRSYEQYF	TGCGCCAGCGGACAGCCCGGGACTAGAAGCTACGAGCAGTACTTC
TRBV5-1	TRBD2	.	15	TRBJ2-7	CASSDLAGGSYEQYF	TGCGCCAGCAGCGACCTAGCGGGGGGATCCTACGAGCAGTACTTC
TRBV7-2	TRBD1	many	15	TRBJ2-2	CASSRDRRNTGELFF	TGTGCCAGCAGTAGGGACAGACGGAACACCGGGGAGCTGTTTTTT
TRBV7-9	TRBD1	.	17	TRBJ2-6	CASSTGQGVSGANVLTF	TGTGCCAGCAGCACCGGACAGGGTGTCTCTGGGGCCAACGTCCTGACTTTC
TRBV7-9	.	many	16	TRBJ2-7	CASSLVIIGAEYEQYF	TGTGCCAGCAGCTTAGTTATCATCGGGGCAGAGTACGAGCAGTACTTC
TRBV10-1	.	.	15	TRBJ2-1	CASSEPGRPGNEQFF	TGCGCCAGCAGTGAGCCTGGACGTCCAGGGAATGAGCAGTTCTTC
TRBV5-1	TRBD1	few	11	TRBJ2-3	CASSTDRVLYF	TGCGCCAGCAGCACGGACAGGGTACTGTATTTT
TRBV10-3	.	.	15	TRBJ1-4	CAISEGGHSNEKLFF	TGTGCCATCAGTGAAGGGGGACACAGTAATGAAAAACTGTTTTTT
TRBV7-9	.	few	15	TRBJ1-4	CASGGGGATNEKLFF	TGTGCCAGCGGAGGGGGGGGTGCAACTAATGAAAAACTGTTTTTT
TRBV28	TRBD2	few	18	TRBJ2-7	CASSLWGLAGASGYEQYF	TGTGCCAGCAGTTTGTGGGGACTAGCGGGAGCCAGTGGATACGAGCAGTACTTC
TRBV19	.	.	16	TRBJ1-4	CASSPRGGATNEKLFF	TGTGCCAGTAGTCCCCGCGGGGGGGCGACTAATGAAAAACTGTTTTTT
TRBV4-2	TRBD1	.	14	TRBJ2-1	CASSLGQARNEQFF	TGTGCCAGCAGCTTGGGACAGGCGCGCAATGAGCAGTTCTTC
TRBV9	.	.	14	TRBJ2-1	CASSVSIAKDEQFF	TGTGCCAGCAGCGTCTCGATAGCGAAGGATGAGCAGTTCTTC
TRBV16	.	many	14	TRBJ1-1	CASSQWSENTEAFF	TGTGCCAGCAGCCAATGGTCAGAGAACACTGAAGCTTTCTTT
TRBV7-2	.	.	12	TRBJ2-2	CASSLEERELFF	TGTGCCAGCAGCTTAGAAGAGCGGGAGCTGTTTTTT
TRBV27	TRBD1	.	13	TRBJ2-7	CASRKQGSYEQYF	TGTGCCAGCAGAAAACAGGGGTCCTACGAGCAGTACTTC